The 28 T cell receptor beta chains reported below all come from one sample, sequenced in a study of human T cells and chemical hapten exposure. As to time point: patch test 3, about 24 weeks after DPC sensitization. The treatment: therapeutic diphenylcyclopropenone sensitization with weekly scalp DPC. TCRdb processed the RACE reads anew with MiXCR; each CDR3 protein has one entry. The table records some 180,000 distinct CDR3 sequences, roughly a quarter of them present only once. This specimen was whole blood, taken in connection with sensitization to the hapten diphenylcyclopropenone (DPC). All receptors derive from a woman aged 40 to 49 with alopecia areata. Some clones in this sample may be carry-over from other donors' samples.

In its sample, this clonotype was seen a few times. In DNA, the CDR3 is TGTGCCAGCAGCACGGGAATGGGACTGAACAATGAGCAGTTCTTC. Protein: CASSTGMGLNNEQFF. The chain joins TRBV7-9 to TRBJ2-1; tentatively, D is TRBD2 (6 bases). The CDR3 runs 15 residues. V was cut by 5 bases and J by 5 bases, with 16 bases left in between. CDR1 SEHNR and CDR2 FQNEAQ come from the germline V gene (reference sequence).

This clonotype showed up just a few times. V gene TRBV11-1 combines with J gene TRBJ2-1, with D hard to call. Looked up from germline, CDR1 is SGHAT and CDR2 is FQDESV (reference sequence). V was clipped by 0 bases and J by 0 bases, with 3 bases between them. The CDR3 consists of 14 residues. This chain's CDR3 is CASSLAFSYNEQFF. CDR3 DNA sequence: TGTGCCAGCAGCTTAGCCTTCTCCTACAATGAGCAGTTCTTC. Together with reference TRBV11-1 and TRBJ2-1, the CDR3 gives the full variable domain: EAEVAQSPRYKITEKSQAVAFWCDPISGHATLYWYRQILGQGPELLVQFQDESVVDDSQLPKDRFSAERLKGVDSTLKIQPAELGDSAMYLCASSLAFSYNEQFFGPGTRLTVL.

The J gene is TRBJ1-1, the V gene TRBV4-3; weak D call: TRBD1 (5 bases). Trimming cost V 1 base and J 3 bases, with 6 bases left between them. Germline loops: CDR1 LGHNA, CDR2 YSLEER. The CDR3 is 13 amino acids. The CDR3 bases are TGCGCCAGCAGCCAAGGCAGGGACACTGAAGCTTTCTTT. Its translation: CASSQGRDTEAFF.

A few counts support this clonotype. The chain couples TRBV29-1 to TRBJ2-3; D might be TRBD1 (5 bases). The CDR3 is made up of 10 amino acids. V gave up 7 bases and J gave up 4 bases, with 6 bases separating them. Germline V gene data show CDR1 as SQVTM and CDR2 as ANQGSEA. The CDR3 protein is CSAQADTQYF. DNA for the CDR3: TGCAGCGCACAGGCAGATACGCAGTATTTT.

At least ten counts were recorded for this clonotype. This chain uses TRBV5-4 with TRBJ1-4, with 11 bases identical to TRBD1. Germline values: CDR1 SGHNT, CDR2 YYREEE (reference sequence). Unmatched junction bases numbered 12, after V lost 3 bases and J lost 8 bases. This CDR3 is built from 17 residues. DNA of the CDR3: TGTGCCAGCAGCTACGGTAGGACAGGGGGCGATGGAGAAAAACTGTTTTTT. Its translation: CASSYGRTGGDGEKLFF.

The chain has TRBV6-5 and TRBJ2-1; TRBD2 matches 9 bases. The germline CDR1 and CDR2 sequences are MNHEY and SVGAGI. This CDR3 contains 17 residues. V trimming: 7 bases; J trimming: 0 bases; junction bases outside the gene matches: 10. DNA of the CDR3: TGTGCCAGCATCGAGATGGTTAGCGGGAGCTCCTACAATGAGCAGTTCTTC. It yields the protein CASIEMVSGSSYNEQFF.

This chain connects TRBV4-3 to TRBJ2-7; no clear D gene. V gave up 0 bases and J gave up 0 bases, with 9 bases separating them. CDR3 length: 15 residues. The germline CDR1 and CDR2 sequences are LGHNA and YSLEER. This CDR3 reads CASSQEILSSYEQYF. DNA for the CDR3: TGCGCCAGCAGCCAAGAAATACTTAGCTCCTACGAGCAGTACTTC.

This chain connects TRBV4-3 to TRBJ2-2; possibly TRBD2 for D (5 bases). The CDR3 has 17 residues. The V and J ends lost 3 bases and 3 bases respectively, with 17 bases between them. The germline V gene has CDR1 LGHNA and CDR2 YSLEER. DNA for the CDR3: TGCGCCAGCAGCCATCTCGAGGGCAAGGTGGACACCGGGGAGCTGTTTTTT. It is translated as CASSHLEGKVDTGELFF.

This CDR3 reads CASSYTPGGHGYTF. The CDR3 nucleotides are TGTGCCAGCAGTTACACCCCCGGGGGCCATGGCTACACCTTC. V usage is TRBV6-5 and J usage is TRBJ1-2; tentative D call: TRBD1 (6 bases). Germline CDR1 is MNHEY and CDR2 is SVGAGI. V was pared by 2 bases and J by 6 bases, with 13 bases between. The CDR3 sequence is 14 residues long.

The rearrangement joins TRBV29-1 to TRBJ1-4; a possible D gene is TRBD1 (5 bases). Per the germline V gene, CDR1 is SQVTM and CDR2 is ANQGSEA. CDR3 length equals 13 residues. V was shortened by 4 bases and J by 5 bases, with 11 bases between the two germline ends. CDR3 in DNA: TGCAGCGTTGGGGGGGAATCCAATGAAAAACTGTTTTTT. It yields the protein CSVGGESNEKLFF.

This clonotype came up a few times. CDR3 sequence reads: CASSSHRGSPLHF. The CDR3 DNA is TGTGCCAGCAGCTCACACAGGGGTTCACCCCTCCACTTT. The chain couples TRBV21-1 to TRBJ1-6; the D call of TRBD1 is as the table states it, not checked on the DNA. TRBV21-1 is a listed pseudogene. CDR3 length: 13 residues.

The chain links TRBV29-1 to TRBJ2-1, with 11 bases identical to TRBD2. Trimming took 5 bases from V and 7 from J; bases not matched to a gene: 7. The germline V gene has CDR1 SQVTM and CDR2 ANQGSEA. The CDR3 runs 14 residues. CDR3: CSVKTSGDWNEQFF. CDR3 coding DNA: TGCAGCGTTAAGACTAGCGGGGATTGGAATGAGCAGTTCTTC.

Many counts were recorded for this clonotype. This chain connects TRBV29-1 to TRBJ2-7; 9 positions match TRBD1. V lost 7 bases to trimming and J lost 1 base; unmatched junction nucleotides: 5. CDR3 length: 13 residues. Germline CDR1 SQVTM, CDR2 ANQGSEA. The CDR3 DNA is TGCAGCGCTGGGACAGGGCTTTCCTACGAGCAGTACTTC. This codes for CSAGTGLSYEQYF.

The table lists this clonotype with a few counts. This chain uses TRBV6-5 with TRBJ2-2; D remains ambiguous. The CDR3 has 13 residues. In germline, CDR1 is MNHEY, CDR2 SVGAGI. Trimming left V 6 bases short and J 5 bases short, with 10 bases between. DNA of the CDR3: TGTGCCAGCAGACCGGGTAGTACCGGGGAGCTGTTTTTT. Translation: CASRPGSTGELFF.

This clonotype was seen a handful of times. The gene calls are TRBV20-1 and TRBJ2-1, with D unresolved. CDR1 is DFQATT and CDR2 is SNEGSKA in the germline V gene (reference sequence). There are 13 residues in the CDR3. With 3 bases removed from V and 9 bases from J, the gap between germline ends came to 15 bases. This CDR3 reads CSASLTGSAEQFF. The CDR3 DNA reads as TGCAGTGCTAGTCTAACCGGTAGTGCTGAGCAGTTCTTC.

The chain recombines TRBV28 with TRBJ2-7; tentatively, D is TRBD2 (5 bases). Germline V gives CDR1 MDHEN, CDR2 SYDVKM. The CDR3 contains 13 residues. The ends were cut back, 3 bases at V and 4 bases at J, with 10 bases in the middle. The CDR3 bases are TGTGCCAGCAGTTTCATGGACTTTTACGAGCAGTACTTC. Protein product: CASSFMDFYEQYF.

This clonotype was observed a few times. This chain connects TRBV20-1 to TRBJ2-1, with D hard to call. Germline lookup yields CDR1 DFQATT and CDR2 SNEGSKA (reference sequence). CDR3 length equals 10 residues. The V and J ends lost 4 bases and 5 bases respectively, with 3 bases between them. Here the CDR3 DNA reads TGCAGTGCTAAGGACAATGAGCAGTTCTTC. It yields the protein CSAKDNEQFF.

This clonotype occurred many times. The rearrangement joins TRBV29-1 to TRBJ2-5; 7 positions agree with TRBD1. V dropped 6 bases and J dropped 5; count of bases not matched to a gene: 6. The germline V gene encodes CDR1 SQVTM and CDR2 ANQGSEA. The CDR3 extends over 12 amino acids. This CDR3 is CSVLTGTETQYF. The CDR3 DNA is TGCAGCGTCCTGACAGGGACGGAGACCCAGTACTTC.

CDR3 amino acids: CSVTQDGHSYEQYF. The CDR3 DNA reads as TGCAGCGTCACCCAGGACGGGCACTCCTACGAGCAGTACTTC. The V and J genes are TRBV29-1 and TRBJ2-7; D not resolved. Germline V CDR1 and CDR2: SQVTM, ANQGSEA. V shed 6 bases and J shed 0 bases, with 15 bases lying between them. The CDR3 sequence is 14 residues long.

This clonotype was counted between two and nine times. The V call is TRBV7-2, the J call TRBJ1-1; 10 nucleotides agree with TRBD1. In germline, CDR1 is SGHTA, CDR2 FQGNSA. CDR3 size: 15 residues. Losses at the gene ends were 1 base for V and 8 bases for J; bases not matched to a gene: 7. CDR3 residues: CASSLGQGARGEAFF. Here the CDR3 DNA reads TGTGCCAGCAGCTTAGGACAGGGGGCGCGGGGGGAAGCTTTCTTT.

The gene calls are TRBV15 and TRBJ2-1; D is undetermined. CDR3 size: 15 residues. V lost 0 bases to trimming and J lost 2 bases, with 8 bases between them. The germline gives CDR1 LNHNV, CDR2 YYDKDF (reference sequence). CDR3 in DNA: TGTGCCACCAGCAGAGATGCCCACGCCTACAATGAGCAGTTCTTC. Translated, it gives CATSRDAHAYNEQFF.

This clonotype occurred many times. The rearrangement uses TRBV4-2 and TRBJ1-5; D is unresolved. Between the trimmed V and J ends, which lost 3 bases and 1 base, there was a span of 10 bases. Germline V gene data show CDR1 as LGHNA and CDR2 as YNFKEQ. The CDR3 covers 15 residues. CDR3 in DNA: TGTGCCAGCAGCCAGAGGGTAGGCAGCAATCAGCCCCAGCATTTT. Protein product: CASSQRVGSNQPQHF.

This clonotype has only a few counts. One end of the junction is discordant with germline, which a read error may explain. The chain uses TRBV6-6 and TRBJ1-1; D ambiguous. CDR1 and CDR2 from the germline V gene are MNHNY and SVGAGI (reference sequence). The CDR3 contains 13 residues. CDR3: CASSTGTTQPEGF. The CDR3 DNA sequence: TGTGCCAGCAGTACCGGAACAACTCAACCCGAGGGCTTT.

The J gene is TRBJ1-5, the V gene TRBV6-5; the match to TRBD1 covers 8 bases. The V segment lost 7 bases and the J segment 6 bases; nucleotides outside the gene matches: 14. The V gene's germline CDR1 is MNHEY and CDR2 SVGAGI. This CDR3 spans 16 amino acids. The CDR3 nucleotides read TGTGCCAGCAAGAGTACCCAGGGGGCGAAGGGTCAGCCCCAGCATTTT. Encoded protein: CASKSTQGAKGQPQHF.

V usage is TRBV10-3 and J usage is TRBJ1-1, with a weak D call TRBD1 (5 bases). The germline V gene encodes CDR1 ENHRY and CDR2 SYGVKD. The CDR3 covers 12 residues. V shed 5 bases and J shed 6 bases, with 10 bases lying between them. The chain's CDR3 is CAISLSGAEAFF. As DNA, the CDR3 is TGTGCCATCAGTCTTTCGGGGGCTGAAGCTTTCTTT.

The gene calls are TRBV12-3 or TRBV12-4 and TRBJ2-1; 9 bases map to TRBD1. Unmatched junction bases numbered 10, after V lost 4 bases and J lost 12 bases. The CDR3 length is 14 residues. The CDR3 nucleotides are TGTGCCAGCAGTTCAGGGACAGGGCCTTCATGGCAGTTCTTC. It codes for CASSSGTGPSWQFF.

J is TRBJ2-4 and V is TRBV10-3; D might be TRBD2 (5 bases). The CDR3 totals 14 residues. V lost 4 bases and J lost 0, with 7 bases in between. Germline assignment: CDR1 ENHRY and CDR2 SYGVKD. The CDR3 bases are TGTGCCATCAGTGGCGGGTCAGCCAAAAACATTCAGTACTTC. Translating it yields CAISGGSAKNIQYF.

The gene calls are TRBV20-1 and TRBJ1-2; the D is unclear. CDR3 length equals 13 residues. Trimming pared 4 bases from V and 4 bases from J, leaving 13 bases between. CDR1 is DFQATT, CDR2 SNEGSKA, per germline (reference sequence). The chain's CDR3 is CSAILERGYGYTF. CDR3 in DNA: TGCAGTGCTATCCTTGAGCGGGGCTATGGCTACACCTTC.